The TCR beta chain under discussion was sequenced for a study of shared clonotypes between healthy human individuals. Points from the study as a whole: Generation of non-shared clonotypes was less probable than generation of clonotypes shared by all four donors. Generally, naive subsets came out with larger estimated richness than memory subsets. What rarefaction showed was incomplete sorted-subset sequencing despite large depth.

Method: immunoSEQ multiplex PCR; TCRdb's copy keeps in-frame clones and lacks some. The table shows about 380,000 clones, with about 96% occurring only once. As regards this clone: Its specificity is unknown.

Pooled CD45RO+ cells and CCR7-negative CD45RA+ TemRA cells made up CD8 memory. V lost 6 bases to trimming and J lost 12 bases; unmatched junction nucleotides: 8. Germline CDR1 reads SNHLY; CDR2 reads FYNNEI. This CDR3 is built from 12 residues. The sequenced sample consisted of memory CD8+ T cells sorted from blood. Subset indicated: CD45RO+ cells pooled with CCR7-negative TemRA cells. The rearrangement joins TRBV2 to TRBJ2-1, with TRBD2 identical over 7 bases. The TCR sequence derives from a man younger than 45 in good health. The CDR3 bases are TGTGCCAGCAGCGACCGACTAGCCCTGCAGTTCTTC. This translates into CASSDRLALQFF.